Listed below are T cell receptor beta chains from one sample, sequenced in a study of blood T cells in healthy people across ages. TCRdb used MiXCR to reprocess the 5' RACE reads, holding one entry per CDR3 protein. The sample holds 650,000 to 1,000,000 distinct CDR3 sequences; about 42% are singletons and the top ten take 15% to 20%. The sample was blood. The source is a man older than 75 in good health. Each CDR3 is given with its conserved first and last residue. D genes are given only for firm matches. Rows may omit the clone size; those that give it use once, few, many or a size class.

V	D	J	size	DNA	CDR3
TRBV19	.	TRBJ2-7	.	TGTGCCAGTAGAGCGACAGGACTCTCCTACGAGCAGTACTTC	CASRATGLSYEQYF
TRBV5-6	.	TRBJ1-1	.	TGTGCCAGCAGCTTGGCCGTGGGTAACACTGAAGCTTTCTTT	CASSLAVGNTEAFF
TRBV5-1	.	TRBJ2-1	.	TGCGCCAGCAGCTTGGGGGTAGCGGATATATCCTACGAGCAGTTCTTC	CASSLGVADISYEQFF
TRBV7-2	.	TRBJ1-5	.	TGTGCCAGCAGCTTAAGACGGGACCGAGGGCCCCAGCATTTT	CASSLRRDRGPQHF
TRBV28	TRBD1	TRBJ2-3	.	TGTGCCAGCAGCGGGACAGGGACCGGGGTAGCAGATACGCAGTATTTT	CASSGTGTGVADTQYF
TRBV29-1	.	TRBJ1-2	.	TGCAGCGCTGAGGGAAAGGTGGACACCTTC	CSAEGKVDTF
TRBV28	.	TRBJ2-5	.	TGTGCCAGCAGGACACGGGGTAAACAAGAGACCCAGTACTTC	CASRTRGKQETQYF
TRBV7-8	.	TRBJ2-3	.	TGTGTCAGCAGCGCCTGGGAGACGGAGGATACGCAGTATTTT	CVSSAWETEDTQYF
TRBV5-1	TRBD2	TRBJ2-7	few	TGCGCCAGCAGCTTATCTAGCGGTTTAACCTACGAGCAGTACTTC	CASSLSSGLTYEQYF
TRBV27	.	TRBJ2-7	many	TGTGCCAGCAATTCCCGAATAGGGGGGGCCGGTGAGCAGTACTTC	CASNSRIGGAGEQYF
TRBV20-1	TRBD1	TRBJ1-6	few	TGCAGTGCTAGCTCCGGGACAGATAATTCACCCCTCCACTTT	CSASSGTDNSPLHF
TRBV10-3	.	TRBJ1-2	.	TGTGCCATCAGCCGAGAGCCAGGGTATGGCTACACCTTC	CAISREPGYGYTF
TRBV3-1	.	TRBJ2-5	.	TGTGCCGGCAGCCAAAACGTAGCGAGTCGAGAGACCCAGTACTTC	CAGSQNVASRETQYF
TRBV24-1	.	TRBJ2-5	.	TGTGCCACCAGTGATTTTTCGGGCAGGGAGACCCAGTACTTC	CATSDFSGRETQYF
TRBV20-1	.	TRBJ2-7	.	TGCAGTGCTCCTCCGGGGCAGGGGAGGAGCTCCTACAATGAGCAGTACTTC	CSAPPGQGRSSYNEQYF
TRBV10-3	TRBD2	TRBJ2-3	.	TGTGCCATCAGTGAGGCGGGACTAGCGGAGATCACAGATACGCAGTATTTT	CAISEAGLAEITDTQYF
TRBV15	.	TRBJ2-5	.	TGTGCCACCAGCAGAGTAGGAGAGACCCAGTACTTC	CATSRVGETQYF
TRBV29-1	TRBD1	TRBJ1-2	few	TGCAGCGTTGGGCCCGGGACAGGGACTGGCTACACCTTC	CSVGPGTGTGYTF
TRBV20-1	TRBD2	TRBJ2-3	.	TGCAGTGCTAGAGCAGCGGGAGAGGAAACAGATACGCAGTATTTT	CSARAAGEETDTQYF
TRBV29-1	.	TRBJ2-7	few	TGCGGCGTTGAAGGCAGATCCTACGAGCAGTACTTC	CGVEGRSYEQYF
TRBV30	.	TRBJ2-1	once	TGTGCCTGGGGTCAGTCCAATGAGCAGTTCTTC	CAWGQSNEQFF
TRBV29-1	TRBD1	TRBJ1-2	.	TGCAGCGTGGGAGGGGGCGAGGGGCTTAACTATGGCTACACCTTC	CSVGGGEGLNYGYTF
TRBV7-2	TRBD2	TRBJ2-4	.	TGTGCCAGCAGCAACTCACTAGCGGGAGTTCAGTACTTC	CASSNSLAGVQYF
TRBV10-3	.	TRBJ1-5	once	TGTGCCATCAGTGAGCCGTATCAGCCCCAGCATTTT	CAISEPYQPQHF
TRBV12-3/TRBV12-4	TRBD1	TRBJ1-5	few	TGTGCCAGCAGTTTATCAGGGGGGCATCAGCCCCAGCATTTT	CASSLSGGHQPQHF
TRBV20-1	TRBD2	TRBJ2-7	.	TGCAGTGCCCCCGGGACTAGCTTCCAAAATGAGCAGTACTTC	CSAPGTSFQNEQYF
TRBV7-9	.	TRBJ2-1	.	TGTGCCAGCAGCTTAGCCAGGGGGGGCAATGAGCAGTTCTTC	CASSLARGGNEQFF
TRBV7-2	.	TRBJ2-1	few	TGTGCCAGCAGCTTAGGTGTTGTCAGGGTCTACAATGAGCAGTTCTTC	CASSLGVVRVYNEQFF
TRBV11-1	TRBD2	TRBJ2-7	.	TGTGCCAGCAGCTGGGCAGCGGGGGAGTACGAGCAGTACTTC	CASSWAAGEYEQYF
TRBV6-5	TRBD2	TRBJ2-7	.	TGTGCCAGCAGTTACTCACTAGCGGTGGACGAGCAGTACTTC	CASSYSLAVDEQYF
TRBV7-6	.	TRBJ2-6	many	TGTGCCAGCAGCTTATACCCAGGAAGCTCTGGGGCCAACGTCCTGACTTTC	CASSLYPGSSGANVLTF
TRBV29-1	.	TRBJ2-3	.	TGCAGCGTTGAATTCCGTGGTGGTACGCAGTATTTT	CSVEFRGGTQYF
TRBV10-3	.	TRBJ1-1	few	TGTGCCATCCTTGACCCAGGGAGGACTGAAGCTTTCTTT	CAILDPGRTEAFF
TRBV27	.	TRBJ1-6	once	TGTGCCAGCAGTGCCTTCACGGGGGATGGTAATTCACCCCTCCACTTT	CASSAFTGDGNSPLHF
TRBV6-2/TRBV6-3	.	TRBJ2-2	.	TGTGCCAGCTCCCCCCGGGGCGCGAACACCGGGGAGCTGTTTTTT	CASSPRGANTGELFF